This T cell receptor (beta chain) was profiled in a study of blood T cells in healthy people across ages. In the study overall: T cells yielded about one barcoded beta molecule per two cells through template switching.

On this clonotype: Its antigen is not known.

Study-wide results and limits: A roughly linear age-dependent decrease characterized TCR beta diversity per million T cells.

Combining a sample-barcoded 5' primer with a J-beta primer mix, a second PCR ran for roughly 6 to 12 cycles. Via MiXCR, TCRdb re-called the 5' RACE reads, giving one row per CDR3 protein. The sample holds around 1,500,000 distinct CDR3 sequences, approximately 42% seen once. The sequencing input was blood. The sequence derives from a woman aged 18-35 years in good health.

The CDR3 bases are TGTGCCAGCCGTTCTCGGGCAGGGGCGATCGGTGAGCAGTTCTTC. It specifies CASRSRAGAIGEQFF. The chain couples TRBV27 to TRBJ2-1; D is possibly TRBD1 (6 bases). The CDR3 is 15 amino acids. Trimming cost V 8 bases and J 9 bases, with 23 bases left between them. Germline-derived CDR1 and CDR2 are MNHEY and SMNVEV (reference sequence).